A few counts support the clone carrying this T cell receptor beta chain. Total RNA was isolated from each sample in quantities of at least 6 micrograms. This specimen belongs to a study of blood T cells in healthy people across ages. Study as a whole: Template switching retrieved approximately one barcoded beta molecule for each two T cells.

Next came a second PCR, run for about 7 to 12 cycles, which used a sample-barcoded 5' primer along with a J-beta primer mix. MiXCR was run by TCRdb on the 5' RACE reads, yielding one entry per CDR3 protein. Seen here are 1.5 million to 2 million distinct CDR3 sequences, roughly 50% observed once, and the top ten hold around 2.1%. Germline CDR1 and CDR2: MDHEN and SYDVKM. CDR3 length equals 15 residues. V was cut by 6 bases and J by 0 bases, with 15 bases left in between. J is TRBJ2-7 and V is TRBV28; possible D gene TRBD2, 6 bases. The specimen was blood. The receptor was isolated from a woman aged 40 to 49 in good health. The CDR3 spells CASRLWGRSSYEQYF. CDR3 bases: TGTGCCAGCAGGTTGTGGGGGAGGAGCTCCTACGAGCAGTACTTC.